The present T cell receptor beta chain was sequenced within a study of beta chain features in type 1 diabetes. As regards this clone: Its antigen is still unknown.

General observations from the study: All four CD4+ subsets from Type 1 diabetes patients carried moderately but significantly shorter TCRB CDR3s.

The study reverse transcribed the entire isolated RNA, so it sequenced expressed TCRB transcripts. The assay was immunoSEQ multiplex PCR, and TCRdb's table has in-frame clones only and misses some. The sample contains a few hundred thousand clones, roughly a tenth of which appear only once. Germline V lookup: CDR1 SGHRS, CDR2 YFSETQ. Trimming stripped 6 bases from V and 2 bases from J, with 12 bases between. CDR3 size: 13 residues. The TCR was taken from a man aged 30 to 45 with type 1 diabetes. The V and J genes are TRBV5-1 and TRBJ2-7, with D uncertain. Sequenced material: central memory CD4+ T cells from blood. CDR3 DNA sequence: TGCGCCAGCACCCCTGACGGTGCCTACGAGCAGTACTTC. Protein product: CASTPDGAYEQYF.